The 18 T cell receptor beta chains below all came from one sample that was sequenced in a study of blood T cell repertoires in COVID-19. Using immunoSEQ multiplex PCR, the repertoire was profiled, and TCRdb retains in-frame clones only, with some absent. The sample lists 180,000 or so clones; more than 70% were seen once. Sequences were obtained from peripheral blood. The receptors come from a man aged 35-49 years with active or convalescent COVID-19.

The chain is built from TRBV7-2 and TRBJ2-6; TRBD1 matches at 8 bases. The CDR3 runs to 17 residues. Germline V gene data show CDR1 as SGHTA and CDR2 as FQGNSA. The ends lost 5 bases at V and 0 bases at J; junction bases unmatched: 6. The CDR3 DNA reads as TGTGCCAGCAGCCCCGACAGGGGTAGCTCTGGGGCCAACGTCCTGACTTTC. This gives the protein CASSPDRGSSGANVLTF.

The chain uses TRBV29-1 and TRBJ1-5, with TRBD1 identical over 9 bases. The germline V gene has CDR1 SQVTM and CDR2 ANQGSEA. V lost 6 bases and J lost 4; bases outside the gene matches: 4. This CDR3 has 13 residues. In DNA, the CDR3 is TGCAGCGTGGGGGACAGGGTGAATCAGCCCCAGCATTTT. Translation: CSVGDRVNQPQHF.

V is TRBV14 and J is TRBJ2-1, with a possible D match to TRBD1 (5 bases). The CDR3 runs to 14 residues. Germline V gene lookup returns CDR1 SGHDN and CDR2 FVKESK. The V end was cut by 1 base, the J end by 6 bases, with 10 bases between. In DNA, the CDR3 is TGTGCCAGCAGCCAAGGAGGTAGGGGCAATGAGCAGTTCTTC. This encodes CASSQGGRGNEQFF. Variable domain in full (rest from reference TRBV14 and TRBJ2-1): EAGVTQFPSHSVIEKGQTVTLRCDPISGHDNLYWYRRVMGKEIKFLLHFVKESKQDESGMPNNRFLAERTGGTYSTLKVQPAELEDSGVYFCASSQGGRGNEQFFGPGTRLTVL.

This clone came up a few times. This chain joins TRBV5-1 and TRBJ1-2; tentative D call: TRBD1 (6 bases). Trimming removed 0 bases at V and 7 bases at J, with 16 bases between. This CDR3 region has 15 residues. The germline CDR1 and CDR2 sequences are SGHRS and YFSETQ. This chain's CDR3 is CASSLAAMDSVGYTF. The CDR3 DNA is TGCGCCAGCAGCTTGGCCGCAATGGACAGTGTTGGCTACACCTTC.

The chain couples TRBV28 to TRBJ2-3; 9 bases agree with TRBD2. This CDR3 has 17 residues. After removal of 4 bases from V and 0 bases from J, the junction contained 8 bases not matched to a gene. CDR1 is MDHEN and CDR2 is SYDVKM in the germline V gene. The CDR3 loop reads CASSSSGGPVSTDTQYF. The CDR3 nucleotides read TGTGCCAGCAGTTCAAGCGGGGGGCCCGTTAGCACAGATACGCAGTATTTT.

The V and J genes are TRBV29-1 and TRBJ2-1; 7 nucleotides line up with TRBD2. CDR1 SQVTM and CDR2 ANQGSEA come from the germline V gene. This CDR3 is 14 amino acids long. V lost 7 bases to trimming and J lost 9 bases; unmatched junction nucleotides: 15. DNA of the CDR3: TGCAGCGCTCCCCAAGGGGCGGGGGTGTTTGAGCAGTTCTTC. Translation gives CSAPQGAGVFEQFF.

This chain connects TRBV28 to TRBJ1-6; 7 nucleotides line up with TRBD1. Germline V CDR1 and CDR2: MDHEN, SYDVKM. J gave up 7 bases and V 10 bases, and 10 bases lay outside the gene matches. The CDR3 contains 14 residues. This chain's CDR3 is CATKSRGENSPLHF. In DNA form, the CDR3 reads TGTGCCACCAAATCCAGGGGGGAGAATTCACCCCTCCACTTT. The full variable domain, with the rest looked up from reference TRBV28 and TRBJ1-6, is DVKVTQSSRYLVKRTGEKVFLECVQDMDHENMFWYRQDPGLGLRLIYFSYDVKMKEKGDIPEGYSVSREKKERFSLILESASTNQTSMYLCATKSRGENSPLHFGNGTRLTVT.

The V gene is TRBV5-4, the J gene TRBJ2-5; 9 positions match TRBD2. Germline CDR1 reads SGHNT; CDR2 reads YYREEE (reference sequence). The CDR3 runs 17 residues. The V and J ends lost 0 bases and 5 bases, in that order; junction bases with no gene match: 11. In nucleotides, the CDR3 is TGTGCCAGCAGCTTGGGCGTGATCGATAGCGGGGGTGAGACCCAGTACTTC. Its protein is CASSLGVIDSGGETQYF.

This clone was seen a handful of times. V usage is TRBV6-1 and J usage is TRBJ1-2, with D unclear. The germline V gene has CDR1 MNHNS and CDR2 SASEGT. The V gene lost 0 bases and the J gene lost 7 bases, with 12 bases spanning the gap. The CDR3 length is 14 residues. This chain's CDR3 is CASSEAWHPGGYTF. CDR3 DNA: TGTGCCAGCAGTGAAGCATGGCACCCGGGTGGCTACACCTTC.

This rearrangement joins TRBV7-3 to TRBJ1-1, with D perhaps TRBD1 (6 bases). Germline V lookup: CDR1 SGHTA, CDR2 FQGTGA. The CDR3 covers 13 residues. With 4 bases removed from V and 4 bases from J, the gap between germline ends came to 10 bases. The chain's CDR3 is CASSSTGSTEAFF. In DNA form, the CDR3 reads TGTGCCAGCAGCTCTACAGGGTCCACTGAAGCTTTCTTT.

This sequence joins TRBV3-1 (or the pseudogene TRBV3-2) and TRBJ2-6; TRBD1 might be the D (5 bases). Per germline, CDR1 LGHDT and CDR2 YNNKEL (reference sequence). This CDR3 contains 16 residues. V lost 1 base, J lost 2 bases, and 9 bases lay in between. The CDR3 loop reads CASSQAGPAGANVLTF. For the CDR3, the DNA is TGTGCCAGCAGCCAAGCAGGGCCTGCTGGGGCCAACGTCCTGACTTTC.

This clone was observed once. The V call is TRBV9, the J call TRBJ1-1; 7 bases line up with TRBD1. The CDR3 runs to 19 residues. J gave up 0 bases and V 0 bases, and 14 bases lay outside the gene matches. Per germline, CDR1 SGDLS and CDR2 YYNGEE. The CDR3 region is CASSVGWDSQKPMNTEAFF. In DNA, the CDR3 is TGTGCCAGCAGCGTAGGATGGGACAGCCAAAAACCCATGAACACTGAAGCTTTCTTT.

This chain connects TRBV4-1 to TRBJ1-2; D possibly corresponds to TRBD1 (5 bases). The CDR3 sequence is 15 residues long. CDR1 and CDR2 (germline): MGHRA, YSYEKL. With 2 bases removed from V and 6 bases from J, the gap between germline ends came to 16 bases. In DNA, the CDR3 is TGCGCCAGCAGCCAATTAGTACGTAAAGGGGATGGCTACACCTTC. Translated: CASSQLVRKGDGYTF.

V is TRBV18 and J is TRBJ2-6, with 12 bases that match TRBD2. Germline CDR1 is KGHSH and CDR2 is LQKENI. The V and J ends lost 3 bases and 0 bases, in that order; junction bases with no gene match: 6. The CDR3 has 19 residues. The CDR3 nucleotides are TGTGCCAGCTCACCGTGGACTAGCGGGGACCACTCTGGGGCCAACGTCCTGACTTTC. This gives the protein CASSPWTSGDHSGANVLTF.

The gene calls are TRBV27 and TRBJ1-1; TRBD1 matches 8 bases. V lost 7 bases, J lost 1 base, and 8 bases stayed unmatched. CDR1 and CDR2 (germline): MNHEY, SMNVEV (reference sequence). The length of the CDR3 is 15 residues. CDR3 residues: CASIRQGLRNTEAFF. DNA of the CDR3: TGTGCCAGCATAAGACAGGGGCTGAGGAACACTGAAGCTTTCTTT.

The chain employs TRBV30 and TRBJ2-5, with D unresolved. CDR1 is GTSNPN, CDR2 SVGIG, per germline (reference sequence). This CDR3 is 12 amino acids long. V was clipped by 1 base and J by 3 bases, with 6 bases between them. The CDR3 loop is CAWSGLEETQYF. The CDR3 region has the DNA TGTGCCTGGAGTGGTCTAGAAGAGACCCAGTACTTC. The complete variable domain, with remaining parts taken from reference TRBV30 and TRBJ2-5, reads SQTIHQWPATLVQPVGSPLSLECTVEGTSNPNLYWYRQAAGRGLQLLFYSVGIGQISSEVPQNLSASRPQDRQFILSSKKLLLSDSGFYLCAWSGLEETQYFGPGTRLLVL.

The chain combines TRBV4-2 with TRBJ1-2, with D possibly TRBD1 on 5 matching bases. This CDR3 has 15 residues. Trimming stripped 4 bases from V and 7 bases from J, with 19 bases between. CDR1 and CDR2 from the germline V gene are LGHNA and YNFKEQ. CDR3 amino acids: CASSLIPDSGSGYTF. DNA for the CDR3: TGTGCCAGCAGCCTCATACCCGACTCAGGGTCTGGCTACACCTTC.

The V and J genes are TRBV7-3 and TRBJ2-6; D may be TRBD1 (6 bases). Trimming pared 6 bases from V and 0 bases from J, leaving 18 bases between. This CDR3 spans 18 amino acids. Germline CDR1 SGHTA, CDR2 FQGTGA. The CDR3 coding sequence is TGTGCCAGCAGGGCGGACAGTGGTTCTCTCTCTGGGGCCAACGTCCTGACTTTC. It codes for CASRADSGSLSGANVLTF.